Here is one TCR beta chain with its context. The time point was: patch test 1, 2 weeks after DPC sensitization. Stated treatment: therapeutic diphenylcyclopropenone sensitization with weekly scalp DPC. Blood sampling occurred before each patch-test application. People who gave samples had alopecia, were 18 to 70 years old, and were suitable for DPC. These data are taken from a study of human T cells and chemical hapten exposure. Across the study: In the roughly 24-week study, patients were dosed weekly with diphenylcyclopropenone on the scalp throughout.

A single record per CDR3 protein comes from TCRdb applying MiXCR to the RACE reads. The profile shows tens of thousands of distinct CDR3 sequences, 9.3% of them singletons. CDR3 length equals 12 residues. Germline V lookup: CDR1 DFQATT, CDR2 SNEGSKA (reference sequence). V lost 6 bases and J lost 1, with 6 bases in between. The sequencing here drew on whole blood, taken in connection with sensitization to the hapten diphenylcyclopropenone (DPC). The source is a woman in her forties with alopecia areata. Some clones in this sample may be carry-over from other donors' samples. The chain carries TRBV20-1 and TRBJ2-2; D is ambiguous. CDR3 nucleotides: TGCAGTGCATACAAGAACACCGGGGAGCTGTTTTTT. It codes for CSAYKNTGELFF.